Listed below are T cell receptor beta chains from one sample, sequenced in a study of blood T cell repertoires in COVID-19. Sequenced by immunoSEQ multiplex PCR; TCRdb stores in-frame clones only, minus some. Of 110,000 to 150,000 clones in the sample, 80% to 90% are singletons; the top ten hold 11%. Sequenced material: peripheral blood. Receptor source: a woman at least 80 years old with acute or convalescent COVID-19. CDR3s include the opening cysteine and the closing phenylalanine or tryptophan. Fields, in order: V gene, clone size, J gene, D gene, CDR3 DNA, CDR3 protein. A D gene is named only where the DNA matches it firmly. Size tells how often a clone was seen (once, few, many) or the class of an expanded clone, and some rows leave it out.

>TRBV5-1|NA|TRBJ1-2|TRBD1
TGCGCCAGCAGCGGGGGGACAGCAGACGGCTATGGCTACACCTTC
CASSGGTADGYGYTF
>TRBV19|few|TRBJ1-5|NA
TGTGCCAGTAAGGCGCAAAGCGGCAATCAGCCCCAGCATTTT
CASKAQSGNQPQHF
>TRBV5-1|NA|TRBJ2-7|NA
TGCGCCAGCAGCTTCCTGACAGGCTTCTCCTACGAGCAGTACTTC
CASSFLTGFSYEQYF
>TRBV5-8|NA|TRBJ1-4|NA
TGTGCCAGCAGCTCAAAACAGCCAGGGTCTAATGAAAAACTGTTTTTT
CASSSKQPGSNEKLFF
>TRBV3-1/TRBV3-2|NA|TRBJ1-2|NA
TGTGCCAGCAGCCAAGCGAAGGGGAGGGATGGCTACACCTTC
CASSQAKGRDGYTF
>TRBV2|NA|TRBJ1-6|NA
TGTGCCAGCAGTGAAGGGAGAAATAATTCACCCCTCCACTTT
CASSEGRNNSPLHF
>TRBV2|NA|TRBJ2-1|NA
TGTGCCAGCATCTCGGCAGGGGGGCCCTTAATTGAGCAGTTCTTC
CASISAGGPLIEQFF
>TRBV5-8|NA|TRBJ1-5|TRBD1
TGTGCCAGCAGTGGGACAGGGAAAAACAATCAGCCCCAGCATTTT
CASSGTGKNNQPQHF
>TRBV28|NA|TRBJ1-1|NA
TGTGCCACCACCTTTCCAACGGTAGCTTTCTTT
CATTFPTVAFF
>TRBV18|NA|TRBJ1-2|TRBD1
TGTGCCAGCTCACCGGACAGGGCCGGTGGCTACACCTTC
CASSPDRAGGYTF
>TRBV12-3/TRBV12-4|NA|TRBJ2-3|NA
TGTGCCAGCAGTTTAGTTCCTAATACGCAGTATTTT
CASSLVPNTQYF
>TRBV5-1|once|TRBJ2-5|NA
TGCGCCAGCAGCTTGGGAGGGAACAGAGAGACCCAGTACTTC
CASSLGGNRETQYF
>TRBV7-9|NA|TRBJ2-7|TRBD1
TGTGCCAGCAGTCAAGGACAGGGGGAGCAGTACTTC
CASSQGQGEQYF
>TRBV30|NA|TRBJ1-6|NA
TGTGCCTGGAGTGTGCGATATTATAATTCACCCCTCCACTTT
CAWSVRYYNSPLHF
>TRBV18|NA|TRBJ1-4|TRBD1
TGTGCCAGCTCACCTCAACAGGGGGCCTTCTCGTTT
CASSPQQGAFSF
>TRBV7-2|NA|TRBJ1-3|NA
TGTGCCAGCAGCCTCACAACAGGGCCTGGAAACACCATATATTTT
CASSLTTGPGNTIYF
>TRBV30|NA|TRBJ1-4|NA
TGTGCCTGGATCCGGGCTGGGGGGGCTGGGAAACTGTTTTTT
CAWIRAGGAGKLFF
>TRBV7-8|once|TRBJ1-4|NA
TGTGCCAGCAGCTTAGGACGGGTTGAAAAACTGTTTTTT
CASSLGRVEKLFF
>TRBV19|NA|TRBJ2-1|NA
TGTGCCAGTAGTGATGTCGCCAGGGTTGGGCAGTTCTTC
CASSDVARVGQFF
>TRBV6-5|NA|TRBJ1-2|TRBD1
TGTGCCAGCGGAGGAACAGGGGGCTATGGCTACACCTTC
CASGGTGGYGYTF
>TRBV4-1|few|TRBJ1-1|NA
TGCGCCAGCAGCCAAGATCCCCGCACTGAAGCTTTCTTT
CASSQDPRTEAFF
>TRBV3-1/TRBV3-2|NA|TRBJ1-2|NA
TGTGCCAGCAGCCAAGAAGGGAGCAACTATGGCTACACCTTC
CASSQEGSNYGYTF
>TRBV2|NA|TRBJ1-5|NA
TGTGCCAGCCATCTCAGTGGGGCCAATCAGCCCCAGCATTTT
CASHLSGANQPQHF
>TRBV2|NA|TRBJ2-5|TRBD1
TGTGCCAGCAGTCGGGACAGTGAAGAGACCCAGTACTTC
CASSRDSEETQYF
>TRBV6-1|NA|TRBJ1-6|TRBD1
TGTGCCAGCAGTGAGACAGGGGGGAATTCACCCCTCCACTTT
CASSETGGNSPLHF
>TRBV5-4|NA|TRBJ2-5|NA
TGTGCCAGCAGCTCCCCACAGGGTTCAGAGACCCAGTACTTC
CASSSPQGSETQYF
>TRBV5-1|NA|TRBJ1-3|NA
TGCGCCAGCAGCTCCGATAGCTCTGGAAACACCATATATTTT
CASSSDSSGNTIYF
>TRBV11-2|once|TRBJ2-3|NA
TGTGCCAGCAGCTTATCGAGGGGGTTAAACTGGGGGCAGTATTTT
CASSLSRGLNWGQYF
>TRBV7-3|NA|TRBJ2-5|NA
TGTGCCACGGGGAGATTCCAAGAGACCCAGTACTTC
CATGRFQETQYF
>TRBV19|NA|TRBJ2-7|NA
TGTGCCAGTAGTATTGGGGGCACTCGGTACGAGCAGTACTTC
CASSIGGTRYEQYF
>TRBV18|NA|TRBJ1-2|NA
TGTGCCAGCTCACCGGGGGGTATTGGCTATGGCTACACCTTC
CASSPGGIGYGYTF
>TRBV7-2|NA|TRBJ2-3|NA
TGTGCCAGCAGCTTACTGGCGGTGGGAGATACGCAGTATTTT
CASSLLAVGDTQYF
>TRBV28|NA|TRBJ1-2|NA
TGTGCCAGCGCGCTCGGGGGGATGTATGGCTACACCTTC
CASALGGMYGYTF
>TRBV5-1|NA|TRBJ1-1|TRBD1
TGCGCCAGCAGCTTGGGAGGGGGCGGCACTGAAGCTTTCTTT
CASSLGGGGTEAFF
>TRBV5-1|NA|TRBJ1-6|NA
TGCGCCAGCAGCTTGAACCCTAGGGGCGGAAATTCACCCCTCCACTTT
CASSLNPRGGNSPLHF
>TRBV5-1|NA|TRBJ2-1|NA
TGCGCCAGCAGCTTAAGGGAGCAACCCTACAATGAGCAGTTCTTC
CASSLREQPYNEQFF
>TRBV5-1|NA|TRBJ1-1|TRBD1
TGCGCCAGCAGCTTGGAGGGGACAGGGTACACTGAAGCTTTCTTT
CASSLEGTGYTEAFF
>TRBV4-1|NA|TRBJ1-2|NA
TGCGCCAGCAGCCAAGCCCCGCCCCCAGGGATGGGAGGCTACACCTTC
CASSQAPPPGMGGYTF
>TRBV7-8|NA|TRBJ1-3|NA
TGTGCCAGCAGCTTAGCCCGGGGGGGAACCTCTGGAAACACCATATATTTT
CASSLARGGTSGNTIYF
>TRBV4-1|NA|TRBJ2-4|TRBD2
TGCGCCAGCAGCCAGACTAGCGGGGGTTCCGGACCCTCATCAACCAAAAACATTCAGTACTTC
CASSQTSGGSGPSSTKNIQYF
>TRBV19|NA|TRBJ2-7|NA
TGTGCCAGTAGTATGAGGCAGAGAAGCTCCTACGAGCAGTACTTC
CASSMRQRSSYEQYF
>TRBV5-4|NA|TRBJ2-3|TRBD2
TGTGCCAGCAGCTCGTGGACTAGCGCAGATACGCAGTATTTT
CASSSWTSADTQYF
>TRBV29-1|NA|TRBJ1-4|TRBD1
TGCAGCGTCTTGACAGGGGGCTCGGAAAAACTGTTTTTT
CSVLTGGSEKLFF
>TRBV18|NA|TRBJ2-1|TRBD2
TGTGCCAGCTCACAGGCCAGCGGGGCATGGGATGAGCAGTTCTTC
CASSQASGAWDEQFF
>TRBV14|NA|TRBJ1-1|NA
TGTGCCAGCAGCCGACAGACAGGGAACACTGAAGCTTTCTTT
CASSRQTGNTEAFF
>TRBV7-8|NA|TRBJ1-2|NA
TGTGCCAGCAGCCCCCACCGCGGAGGTGGCTACACCTTC
CASSPHRGGGYTF
>TRBV7-2|NA|TRBJ1-5|NA
TGTGCCAGCAGCTTAGAACTGGCAGGGCCCCAGCCCCAGCATTTT
CASSLELAGPQPQHF
>TRBV14|NA|TRBJ2-2|NA
TGTGCCAGCAGCCCTCACAGATCATACACCGGGGAGCTGTTTTTT
CASSPHRSYTGELFF
>TRBV27|NA|TRBJ1-6|NA
TGTGCCAGCAGTTTGTACAGCCCTCCAAATTCACCCCTCCACTTT
CASSLYSPPNSPLHF
>TRBV28|NA|TRBJ2-7|NA
TGTGCCAGCATGGTCGGCAGACACTACGAGCAGTACTTC
CASMVGRHYEQYF
>TRBV7-3|NA|TRBJ2-1|NA
TGTGCCTTGTGGGGGGTGAAGAATGAGCAGTTCTTC
CALWGVKNEQFF
>TRBV27|once|TRBJ2-5|TRBD1
TGTGCCAGCAGTATCAGGGGGCGTAATTTGTACCAAGAGACCCAGTACTTC
CASSIRGRNLYQETQYF
>TRBV7-8|NA|TRBJ1-2|NA
TGTGCCAGCAGCTTAAAAGGATTTACAGGGAGTTATGGCTACACCTTC
CASSLKGFTGSYGYTF
>TRBV7-2|NA|TRBJ2-1|NA
TGTGCCAGCAGCTTTGGCCCTCAGGGATTGGGTGAGCAGTTCTTC
CASSFGPQGLGEQFF
>TRBV3-1/TRBV3-2|NA|TRBJ2-5|NA
TGTGCCAGCAGCCAAGTTCAGGGAACAGAGACCCAGTACTTC
CASSQVQGTETQYF
>TRBV5-5|NA|TRBJ2-3|NA
TGTGCCAGCAGCTTGGTAACCCAGGGTCGCACAGATACGCAGTATTTT
CASSLVTQGRTDTQYF
>TRBV29-1|NA|TRBJ2-1|TRBD2
TGCAGCGCCCTCAATCCGGGACTAGCGGGGGGGCCCTACAATGAGCAGTTCTTC
CSALNPGLAGGPYNEQFF
>TRBV30|few|TRBJ1-2|NA
TGTGCCTGGAGTCTCCTTGACAGTCGTGGCTATGGCTACACCTTC
CAWSLLDSRGYGYTF